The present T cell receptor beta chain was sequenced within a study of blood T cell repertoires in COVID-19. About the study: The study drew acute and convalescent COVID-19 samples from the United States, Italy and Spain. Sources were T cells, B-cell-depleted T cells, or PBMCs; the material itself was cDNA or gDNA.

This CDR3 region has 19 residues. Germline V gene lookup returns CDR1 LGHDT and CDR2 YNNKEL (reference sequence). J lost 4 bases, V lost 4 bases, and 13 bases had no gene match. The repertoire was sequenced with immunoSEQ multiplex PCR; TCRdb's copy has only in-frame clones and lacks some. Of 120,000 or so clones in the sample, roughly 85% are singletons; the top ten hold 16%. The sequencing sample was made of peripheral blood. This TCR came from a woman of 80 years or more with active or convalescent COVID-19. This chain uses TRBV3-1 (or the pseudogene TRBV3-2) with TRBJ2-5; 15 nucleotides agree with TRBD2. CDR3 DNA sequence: TGTGCCAGCAGCCCCTGGACTAGCGGGAGGGCGGAATGGTTAGAGACCCAGTACTTC. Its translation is CASSPWTSGRAEWLETQYF.